The T cell receptor (beta chain) under discussion was sequenced for a study of CXCR3-negative and CXCR3-positive naive CD8 T cells (dated by TCRdb to between 2017 and 2020). Context from the whole study: Some 130 million TRB reads were obtained in total, roughly 1.5 +/- 0.3 million reads per library. The diversity and physicochemical repertoire analyses included under 12 donors pooled from two independent experiments. TRBV-TRBJ cluster analysis included naive subsets from a handful of donors and memory cells from 3 donors. The study at large found these results: Naive CXCR3-negative and CXCR3-positive cells from the same donor showed similar TRBV-TRBJ usage, whereas memory cells showed distinct patterns. Compared with CXCR3-negative naive cells, CXCR3-positive naive cells had TRB CDR3s with higher hydrophobicity (lower Kidera factor 4), lower energy, and higher strength and volume indices. Freshly isolated PBMCs were used for most assays because CXCR3 expression partially decreased after cryopreservation. Comparably high repertoire diversity was found in both naive subsets, whereas much lower repertoire diversity was found in memory CD8+ T cells. Because surface CD5, which is linked to self-reactivity in mice, was comparable between the naive subsets, TCR interaction strength was also inferred from the physicochemical properties of TRB CDR3s.

Instrument on record: NextSeq 550. The Human TCR Profiling Kit (MiLaboratory) was used to make UMI-labeled 5' RACE TRB cDNA libraries. cDNA synthesis used the entire amount of extracted RNA, and PCR amplification then used the entire amount of cDNA produced. Libraries were prepared in parallel with an identical number of PCR cycles. Turning to the authors' computational methods: MIGEC and MiXCR extracted about 53,000 +/- 10,000 unique UMI-labeled TRB cDNA molecules per library, requiring at least two reads per UMI. On average, around 40,000 +/- 10,000 functional in-frame TRB CDR3 nucleotide clonotypes lacking stop codons were found per library. After each sample was downsampled to 5000 UMI-labeled TRB molecules, VDJtools was used to calculate diversity metrics such as normalized Shannon-Wiener and Chao1. VDJtools was used to calculate clonotype-size-weighted physicochemical properties of the central five CDR3 residues, namely interaction energy, strength, volume and Kidera factor 4. One entry per CDR3 protein sequence results from the TCRdb reprocessing of the reads, with DNA left out. The V and J calls were not made by the authors but by TCRdb's processing. The table for this sample lists tens of thousands of distinct CDR3 sequences. Roughly 1.6% of the sample is taken by the ten largest.

Each CD8+ T cell subset was flow-sorted in triplicate, and 300,000 or so cells per subset were placed directly into RLT lysis buffer. Naive CD8+ T cells were defined stringently as CD45RO-CCR7+CD27+CD95- to exclude memory contaminants. Peripheral blood mononuclear cells were isolated from buffy coats by standard density gradient centrifugation. Naive CXCR3-negative and CXCR3-positive CD8+ T cells were flow-sorted using a FACSAria III. Total RNA was extracted from sorted cells using an RNeasy Mini Kit. The CDR3 covers 15 residues, taking in both the cysteine and the phenylalanine. No DNA accompanies this entry. The germline V gene (reference sequence) specifies DFQATT as CDR1 and SNEGSKA as CDR2. A word on this clonotype: The target of this receptor is not known.

The sequence is built from TRBV20-1 and TRBJ1-6; TCRdb lists TRBD1, though no DNA is available to test this call. The TCR was taken from a human donor in good health. Some clones in this sample may be carry-over from other donors' samples. Source material: naive CXCR3- CD8+ T cells from blood. Taken with the paper, the label for cell subset or site translates to: CD45RO-CCR7+CD27+CD95- naive CD8+ T cells lacking CXCR3 (TNR3-). CDR3 loop: CSAPPRGTENSPLHF.